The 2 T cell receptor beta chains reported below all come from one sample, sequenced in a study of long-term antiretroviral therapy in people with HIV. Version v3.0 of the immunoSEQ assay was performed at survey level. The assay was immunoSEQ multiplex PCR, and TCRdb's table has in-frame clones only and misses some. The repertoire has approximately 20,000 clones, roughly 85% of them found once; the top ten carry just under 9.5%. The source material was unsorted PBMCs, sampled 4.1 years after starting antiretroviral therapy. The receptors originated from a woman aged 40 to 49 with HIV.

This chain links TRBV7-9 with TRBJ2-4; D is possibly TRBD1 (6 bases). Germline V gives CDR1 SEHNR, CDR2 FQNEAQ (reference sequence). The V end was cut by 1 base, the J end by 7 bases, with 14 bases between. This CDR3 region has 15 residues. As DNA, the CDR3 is TGTGCCAGCAGCTTAGATTTCGCAGGGGTGAACATTCAGTACTTC. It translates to CASSLDFAGVNIQYF.

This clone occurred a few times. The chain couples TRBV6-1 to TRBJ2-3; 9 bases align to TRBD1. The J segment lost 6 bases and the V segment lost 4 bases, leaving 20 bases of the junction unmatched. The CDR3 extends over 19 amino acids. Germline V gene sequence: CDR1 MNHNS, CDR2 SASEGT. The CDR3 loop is CASSGIGQGWLARADTQYF. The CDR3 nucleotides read TGTGCCAGCAGTGGGATCGGACAGGGGTGGCTAGCCAGAGCGGATACGCAGTATTTT.